These 27 T cell receptor beta chains came from one sample sequenced in a study of blood T cell repertoires in COVID-19. Some clones are missing from TCRdb's copy, which holds only in-frame ones; the method was immunoSEQ multiplex PCR. In the table there are approximately 180,000 clones, approximately 89% of which are singletons. The sequenced sample was PBMCs or T cells enriched from blood (not recorded which). The source of these receptors is a woman aged 40 to 50 with acute COVID-19.

This clone was seen only once. V is TRBV3-1 (or the pseudogene TRBV3-2) and J is TRBJ2-1, with 8 bases aligning to TRBD2. CDR1 and CDR2 (germline): LGHDT, YNNKEL (reference sequence). The CDR3 spans 15 residues. The J segment lost 7 bases and the V segment lost 1 base, leaving 6 bases of the junction unmatched. CDR3 residues: CASSQAGGSLNEQFF. Written as DNA, the CDR3 is TGTGCCAGCAGCCAAGCGGGAGGGTCTTTGAATGAGCAGTTCTTC.

This chain joins TRBV5-1 and TRBJ2-2; 10 bases line up with TRBD2. Germline-derived CDR1 and CDR2 are SGHRS and YFSETQ. V lost 3 bases to trimming and J lost 1 base; unmatched junction nucleotides: 0. The CDR3 contains 15 residues. In DNA, the CDR3 is TGCGCCAGCAGCTCTAGCGGGGGGAACACCGGGGAGCTGTTTTTT. It yields the protein CASSSSGGNTGELFF.

The CDR3 DNA reads TGTGCCAGCAGCACAGACCCGAGGGAGGAGTTCTTC. Protein: CASSTDPREEFF. This sequence joins TRBV7-8 and TRBJ2-1, with D perhaps matching TRBD2 (6 bases). CDR1 SGHVS and CDR2 FQNEAQ come from the germline V gene. The CDR3 totals 12 residues. Between the trimmed V and J ends, which lost 5 bases and 14 bases, there was a span of 16 bases.

The V call is TRBV20-1, the J call TRBJ2-1, with 7 positions matching TRBD2. Germline-derived CDR1 and CDR2 are DFQATT and SNEGSKA (reference sequence). The V segment lost 6 bases and the J segment 10 bases; nucleotides outside the gene matches: 6. The CDR3 spans 11 residues. In DNA form, the CDR3 reads TGCAGTGCCAGACTAGCATTGGAGCAGTTCTTC. It is translated as CSARLALEQFF.

The chain is built from TRBV27 and TRBJ1-3; tentatively, D is TRBD1 (6 bases). CDR1 MNHEY and CDR2 SMNVEV come from the germline V gene (reference sequence). The CDR3 loop spans 14 amino acids. The germline V and J ends were trimmed by 6 bases and 4 bases, with 13 bases remaining between them. CDR3 region: CASSIGGSGNTIYF. In DNA form, the CDR3 reads TGTGCCAGCAGCATAGGGGGATCCGGAAACACCATATATTTT.

This sequence joins TRBV6-5 and TRBJ2-7, with TRBD1 matching 12 bases. CDR3 length equals 15 residues. Germline values: CDR1 MNHEY, CDR2 SVGAGI. The V gene end was trimmed by 6 bases and the J gene end by 6 bases; junction bases not matched to a gene: 9. CDR3 bases: TGTGCCAGCAGCCGGCCGGGGACAGGGGGCATCGAGCAGTACTTC. Amino acid sequence: CASSRPGTGGIEQYF.

V is TRBV7-3 and J is TRBJ2-7, with 13 bases identical to TRBD2. The CDR3 length is 18 residues. Germline V gene sequence: CDR1 SGHTA, CDR2 FQGTGA. The V gene end was trimmed by 2 bases and the J gene end by 3 bases; junction bases not matched to a gene: 10. This chain's CDR3 is CASSLQPPGLAGNYEQYF. CDR3 DNA: TGTGCCAGCAGCTTACAACCACCGGGACTAGCGGGGAACTACGAGCAGTACTTC.

V and J are TRBV15 and TRBJ1-4, with 9 bases identical to TRBD1. Germline V gives CDR1 LNHNV, CDR2 YYDKDF (reference sequence). CDR3 length: 16 residues. Germline trimming cut 0 bases from V and 4 bases from J; bases unmatched to any gene: 3. This CDR3 reads CATSRERTGVNEKLFF. The CDR3 nucleotides read TGTGCCACCAGCAGAGAGAGGACAGGGGTTAATGAAAAACTGTTTTTT.

The rearrangement links TRBV6-6 to TRBJ2-1; a weak D match, TRBD2 (6 bases). V dropped 7 bases and J dropped 3 bases, with 7 bases sitting between them. This CDR3 has 12 residues. Germline loops: CDR1 MNHNY, CDR2 SVGAGI (reference sequence). The CDR3 sequence is CASTSDYNEQFF. DNA of the CDR3: TGTGCCAGCACTAGCGACTACAATGAGCAGTTCTTC.

The chain couples TRBV5-1 to TRBJ2-7; 9 bases agree with TRBD2. CDR1 is SGHRS, CDR2 YFSETQ, per germline. The ends lost 0 bases at V and 2 bases at J; junction bases unmatched: 3. The CDR3 has 15 amino acids. CDR3 region: CASSLEAGGAYEQYF. The CDR3 nucleotides are TGCGCCAGCAGCTTGGAAGCGGGAGGCGCCTACGAGCAGTACTTC.

This sequence joins TRBV7-2 and TRBJ2-1; 7 bases fit TRBD2. The CDR3 runs 15 residues. Germline assignment: CDR1 SGHTA and CDR2 FQGNSA. V shed 5 bases, J shed 6 bases, and the junction held 10 bases outside the gene matches. As DNA, the CDR3 is TGTGCCAGCAGCCCCCATGGACTAGAGGGCAATGAGCAGTTCTTC. Its protein product is CASSPHGLEGNEQFF.

The chain has TRBV2 and TRBJ2-7, with TRBD2 matching 8 bases. The CDR3 extends over 14 amino acids. Trimming took 6 bases from V and 5 from J; bases not matched to a gene: 9. Germline V CDR1 and CDR2: SNHLY, FYNNEI. In DNA, the CDR3 is TGTGCCAGCAGCGTACTTGCGGGAGGCGACGAGCAGTACTTC. Its translation: CASSVLAGGDEQYF.

The chain employs TRBV28 and TRBJ2-3, with D uncertain. This CDR3 is built from 13 residues. The germline CDR1 and CDR2 sequences are MDHEN and SYDVKM. V dropped 5 bases and J dropped 2 bases, with 8 bases sitting between them. CDR3 amino acids: CASSPVNTDTQYF. DNA of the CDR3: TGTGCCAGCAGTCCGGTTAACACAGATACGCAGTATTTT. The whole variable domain, filled in from reference TRBV28 and TRBJ2-3, reads DVKVTQSSRYLVKRTGEKVFLECVQDMDHENMFWYRQDPGLGLRLIYFSYDVKMKEKGDIPEGYSVSREKKERFSLILESASTNQTSMYLCASSPVNTDTQYFGPGTRLTVL.

This clone was found once. The V call is TRBV6-5, the J call TRBJ1-1, with TRBD1 matching over 9 bases. The CDR3 runs to 15 residues. Germline CDR1 MNHEY, CDR2 SVGAGI. The trim removed 4 bases at V and 3 bases at J, leaving 6 bases unmatched. The CDR3 DNA reads as TGTGCCAGCAGTTTGGGACAGGGCCGCGACACTGAAGCTTTCTTT. Encoded protein: CASSLGQGRDTEAFF.

The chain is built from TRBV5-1 and TRBJ2-7; D might be TRBD1 (5 bases). This CDR3 comprises 15 residues. The V gene lost 1 base and the J gene lost 6 bases, with 17 bases spanning the gap. The germline CDR1 and CDR2 sequences are SGHRS and YFSETQ. CDR3 in DNA: TGCGCCAGCAGCTTGAAGTCAGGGCCCCAGTCCGAGCAGTACTTC. As protein: CASSLKSGPQSEQYF.

The V and J genes are TRBV7-8 and TRBJ2-1, with TRBD2 matching over 7 bases. V shed 4 bases and J 5 bases; nucleotides not matched to a gene: 11. The CDR3 runs 16 residues. Germline CDR1 reads SGHVS; CDR2 reads FQNEAQ. Here the CDR3 reads CASSSRVGGLNNEQFF. The CDR3, as DNA: TGTGCCAGCAGCTCCCGGGTGGGAGGGCTTAACAATGAGCAGTTCTTC.

This rearrangement joins TRBV7-9 to TRBJ1-2, with 9 bases that match TRBD1. CDR1 is SEHNR and CDR2 is FQNEAQ in the germline V gene (reference sequence). V was pared by 1 base and J by 7 bases, with 16 bases of the junction left unmatched. The CDR3 contains 18 residues. The CDR3 here is CASSLEGVGTGPDVGYTF. The CDR3 DNA reads as TGTGCCAGCAGCTTAGAGGGAGTCGGGACAGGGCCCGACGTTGGCTACACCTTC.

The chain carries TRBV4-3 and TRBJ1-2, with D unresolved. This CDR3 contains 13 residues. Germline loops: CDR1 LGHNA, CDR2 YSLEER. Trimming took off 0 bases at V and 4 bases at J, with 6 bases between the two ends. The CDR3 nucleotides are TGCGCCAGCAGCCAAGACGGTCTCTATGGCTACACCTTC. Protein: CASSQDGLYGYTF.

The J gene is TRBJ1-1, the V gene TRBV7-8; D may be TRBD1 (5 bases). The CDR3 runs 15 residues. Germline V gives CDR1 SGHVS, CDR2 FQNEAQ. Trimming took off 0 bases at V and 5 bases at J, with 13 bases between the two ends. The CDR3 DNA reads TGTGCCAGCAGCTTAGCGCGATGGGGGGAAACTGAAGCTTTCTTT. It yields the protein CASSLARWGETEAFF.

This rearrangement joins TRBV5-1 to TRBJ2-3; 9 nucleotides match TRBD2. V dropped 4 bases and J dropped 5; count of bases not matched to a gene: 8. Looked up from germline, CDR1 is SGHRS and CDR2 is YFSETQ. The length of the CDR3 is 15 residues. In DNA, the CDR3 is TGCGCCAGCAGCCCTTTTGCGGGGGGGCTAGATACGCAGTATTTT. It is translated as CASSPFAGGLDTQYF.

The rearrangement links TRBV7-6 to TRBJ1-1; D may be TRBD1 (6 bases). Trimming shortened V by 1 base and J by 0 bases, and 15 bases separated the two germline ends. This CDR3 contains 17 residues. Per germline, CDR1 SGHVS and CDR2 FNYEAQ. The CDR3 nucleotides read TGTGCCAGCAGCTTAGTTCCCACAGGGACCATGAACACTGAAGCTTTCTTT. It specifies CASSLVPTGTMNTEAFF.

The chain carries TRBV2 and TRBJ1-2; TRBD1 matches 7 bases. CDR3 length: 12 amino acids. From germline, CDR1 is SNHLY and CDR2 FYNNEI. The V segment lost 8 bases and the J segment 6 bases; nucleotides outside the gene matches: 6. This chain's CDR3 is CASQTGNNGYTF. For the CDR3, the DNA is TGTGCCAGCCAGACAGGGAATAATGGCTACACCTTC.

This chain connects TRBV5-1 to TRBJ1-4, with 9 nucleotides matching TRBD1. Germline CDR1 is SGHRS and CDR2 is YFSETQ. The CDR3 is 15 residues long. The V segment lost 0 bases and the J segment 5 bases; nucleotides outside the gene matches: 2. The CDR3 coding sequence is TGCGCCAGCAGCTTGGCCGGGACAGGGAATGAAAAACTGTTTTTT. It yields the protein CASSLAGTGNEKLFF.

V gene TRBV19 combines with J gene TRBJ2-7, with 7 bases aligning to TRBD1. The CDR3 has 17 residues. CDR1 is LNHDA, CDR2 SQIVND, per germline (reference sequence). Unmatched junction bases numbered 13, after V lost 3 bases and J lost 2 bases. CDR3 region: CASSIAQETGTAYEQYF. The CDR3 nucleotides are TGTGCCAGTAGTATCGCGCAGGAGACAGGGACGGCCTACGAGCAGTACTTC.

The V gene is TRBV7-2, the J gene TRBJ2-3; tentatively, D is TRBD2 (5 bases). Germline V gene sequence: CDR1 SGHTA, CDR2 FQGNSA. The ends were cut back, 2 bases at V and 1 base at J, with 19 bases in the middle. The CDR3 is 18 residues long. CDR3: CASSLFRRSGSGTDTQYF. The CDR3 nucleotides are TGTGCCAGCAGCTTATTCAGGAGATCGGGATCGGGCACAGATACGCAGTATTTT.

The chain uses TRBV9 and TRBJ2-2, with TRBD1 matching over 7 bases. CDR3 length equals 16 residues. V was pared by 0 bases and J by 4 bases, with 6 bases of the junction left unmatched. Germline CDR1 SGDLS, CDR2 YYNGEE. CDR3 DNA sequence: TGTGCCAGCAGCGTAGCTAAGGGACAGTCCACCGGGGAGCTGTTTTTT. This codes for CASSVAKGQSTGELFF. Complete variable domain (other parts from reference TRBV9 and TRBJ2-2): DSGVTQTPKHLITATGQRVTLRCSPRSGDLSVYWYQQSLDQGLQFLIQYYNGEERAKGNILERFSAQQFPDLHSELNLSSLELGDSALYFCASSVAKGQSTGELFFGEGSRLTVL.

This chain uses TRBV5-6 with TRBJ2-1, with 13 bases lining up with TRBD2. This CDR3 is 16 amino acids long. V trimming: 0 bases; J trimming: 14 bases; junction bases outside the gene matches: 11. Germline V gives CDR1 SGHDT, CDR2 YYEEEE. CDR3 nucleotide sequence: TGTGCCAGCAGCTTGGGGACTAGCGGGGGCCTAAACTGGGAGTTCTTC. This sequence encodes CASSLGTSGGLNWEFF.